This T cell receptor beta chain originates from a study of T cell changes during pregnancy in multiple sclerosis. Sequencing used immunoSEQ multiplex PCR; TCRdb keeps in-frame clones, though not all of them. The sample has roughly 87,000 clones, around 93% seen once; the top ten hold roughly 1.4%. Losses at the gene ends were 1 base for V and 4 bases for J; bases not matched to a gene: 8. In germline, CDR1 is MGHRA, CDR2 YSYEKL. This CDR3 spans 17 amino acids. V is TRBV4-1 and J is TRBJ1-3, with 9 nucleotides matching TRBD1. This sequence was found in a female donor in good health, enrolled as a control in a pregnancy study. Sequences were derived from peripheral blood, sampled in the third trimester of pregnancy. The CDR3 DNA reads TGCGCCAGCAGCCAAGGGGACAGGGCTTCTACGGGAAACACCATATATTTT. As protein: CASSQGDRASTGNTIYF.